A single sample is the source of the 21 T cell receptor beta chains below, sequenced in a study of post-analysis software for immune sequencing data. Findings and limits, study-wide: Controls showed lower frequencies than patients for roughly five TRBV segments, and TRBV5-6, TRBV5-1 and TRBV20-1 were among these.

These receptors have no known antigen. Tagging with unique molecular identifiers was a feature of the TCR beta cDNA libraries. TCRdb passed the PCR reads through MiXCR, listing each CDR3 protein once. The sample records about half a million distinct CDR3 sequences, 45% being singletons. The specimen was blood. The receptors originated from a girl aged 10 to 17 with multiple sclerosis.

This clonotype was seen more than once but under ten times. V and J are TRBV12-3 or TRBV12-4 and TRBJ1-2; D is perhaps TRBD1 (5 bases). CDR3 length equals 15 residues. Trimming stripped 3 bases from V and 3 bases from J, with 14 bases between. The CDR3: CASSLNGANHYGYTF. The DNA for the CDR3 is TGTGCCAGCAGTTTGAACGGGGCCAACCACTATGGCTACACCTTC.

This sequence joins TRBV28 and TRBJ2-7; possible D gene TRBD1, 6 bases. V was pared by 2 bases and J by 3 bases, with 17 bases between. The CDR3 is 16 residues long. CDR1 and CDR2 (germline): MDHEN, SYDVKM. Here the CDR3 DNA reads TGTGCCAGCAGTTTACCCCTCCAGGGGTTTTTCTACGAGCAGTACTTC. Translation gives CASSLPLQGFFYEQYF.

Of note for this clonotype: At one of its ends the junction is not consistent with the germline gene, which may arise from a read error. The genes are TRBV20-1 and TRBJ1-6, with D tentatively TRBD1 (6 bases). The CDR3 spans 14 residues. The germline gives CDR1 DFQATT, CDR2 SNEGSKA (reference sequence). CDR3: CSARLQGYNSPLHF. In DNA form, the CDR3 reads TGCAGTGCTAGGTTACAGGGTTATAATTCGCCCCTCCACTTT.

V usage is TRBV9 and J usage is TRBJ1-5; no firm D call. With 0 bases removed from V and 7 bases from J, the gap between germline ends came to 11 bases. Per germline, CDR1 SGDLS and CDR2 YYNGEE. This CDR3 contains 14 residues. The CDR3 protein is CASSVGRSGQPQHF. The DNA of the CDR3 is TGTGCCAGCAGCGTAGGCCGGTCGGGGCAGCCCCAGCATTTT. The full variable domain, completed using reference TRBV9 and TRBJ1-5, is DSGVTQTPKHLITATGQRVTLRCSPRSGDLSVYWYQQSLDQGLQFLIQYYNGEERAKGNILERFSAQQFPDLHSELNLSSLELGDSALYFCASSVGRSGQPQHFGDGTRLSIL.

The V gene is TRBV20-1, the J gene TRBJ2-5; unclear D gene. Germline-derived CDR1 and CDR2 are DFQATT and SNEGSKA (reference sequence). V gave up 0 bases and J gave up 4 bases, with 18 bases separating them. CDR3 length: 16 amino acids. CDR3 region: CSARDLVGLVAETQYF. DNA for the CDR3: TGCAGTGCTAGAGATCTAGTAGGTCTAGTCGCAGAGACCCAGTACTTC.

The chain combines TRBV10-3 with TRBJ1-1; D unresolved. Germline V gives CDR1 ENHRY, CDR2 SYGVKD. The V and J ends lost 2 bases and 1 base respectively, with 11 bases between them. The CDR3 covers 15 residues. CDR3 sequence: CAISETKAGNTEAFF. In DNA form, the CDR3 reads TGTGCCATCAGTGAGACAAAGGCGGGGAACACTGAAGCTTTCTTT.

This clonotype has more than one count but fewer than ten. The rearrangement joins TRBV20-1 to TRBJ2-7; 11 nucleotides align to TRBD2. Germline trimming cut 3 bases from V and 2 bases from J; bases unmatched to any gene: 3. This CDR3 contains 14 residues. Looked up from germline, CDR1 is DFQATT and CDR2 is SNEGSKA (reference sequence). CDR3 DNA sequence: TGCAGTGCTAGGGTTAGCGGGAGGGCCTACGAGCAGTACTTC. This codes for CSARVSGRAYEQYF.

This clonotype was recorded a few times. The chain uses TRBV7-3 and TRBJ2-1; TRBD2 agrees at 7 bases. Germline CDR1 is SGHTA and CDR2 is FQGTGA. V lost 2 bases to trimming and J lost 5 bases; unmatched junction nucleotides: 3. CDR3 length equals 14 residues. The CDR3 loop reads CASSLSGGNNEQFF. In nucleotides, the CDR3 is TGTGCCAGCAGCTTATCGGGGGGTAACAATGAGCAGTTCTTC. The variable domain in full, with the rest retrieved from reference TRBV7-3 and TRBJ2-1, is GAGVSQTPSNKVTEKGKYVELRCDPISGHTALYWYRQSLGQGPEFLIYFQGTGAADDSGLPNDRFFAVRPEGSVSTLKIQRTERGDSAVYLCASSLSGGNNEQFFGPGTRLTVL.

The V and J genes are TRBV7-3 and TRBJ2-1, with 8 positions matching TRBD2. Germline CDR1 and CDR2: SGHTA and FQGTGA. CDR3 size: 15 residues. Trimming cost V 5 bases and J 4 bases; bases outside gene matches: 7. The CDR3 reads CASSPGGGRYNEQFF. In nucleotides, the CDR3 is TGTGCCAGCAGCCCGGGGGGCGGGAGGTACAATGAGCAGTTCTTC.

This clonotype was recorded once. The chain is built from TRBV12-3 or TRBV12-4 and TRBJ2-7, with 11 bases aligning to TRBD2. CDR3 size: 18 residues. V shed 5 bases and J 7 bases; nucleotides not matched to a gene: 19. CDR3 protein: CASSPLAGGTGSYNEQYF. CDR3 bases: TGTGCCAGCAGTCCCCTAGCGGGAGGAACAGGCTCCTACAATGAGCAGTACTTC.

In this sample, this clonotype turned up a few times. CDR3 amino acids: CASRGDINPAYGYTF. As DNA, the CDR3 is TGTGCCAGCAGGGGGGATATAAACCCGGCCTATGGCTACACCTTC. The chain couples TRBV5-6 to TRBJ1-2; D may be TRBD1 (5 bases). CDR3 length: 15 amino acids. CDR1 is SGHDT and CDR2 is YYEEEE in the germline V gene. V was cut by 5 bases and J by 4 bases, with 18 bases left in between.

This chain connects TRBV28 to TRBJ2-1; weak D call: TRBD2 (9 bases). Germline loops: CDR1 MDHEN, CDR2 SYDVKM. CDR3 size: 14 residues. V lost 7 bases and J 7 bases, leaving 17 bases between the germline ends. The CDR3 region is CASTGGGLANEQFF. CDR3 nucleotides: TGTGCCAGCACAGGGGGCGGACTAGCGAATGAGCAGTTCTTC. Complete variable domain (other parts from reference TRBV28 and TRBJ2-1): DVKVTQSSRYLVKRTGEKVFLECVQDMDHENMFWYRQDPGLGLRLIYFSYDVKMKEKGDIPEGYSVSREKKERFSLILESASTNQTSMYLCASTGGGLANEQFFGPGTRLTVL.

Comment on this clonotype: The junction and the germline gene differ at one end; a read error may be behind it. The J gene is TRBJ1-2, the V gene TRBV5-1, with D unresolved. The CDR3 totals 14 residues. Germline CDR1 is SGHRS and CDR2 is YFSETQ. The CDR3: CASSLGEPDYGYTF. The CDR3 DNA is TGCGCCAGCAGTTTGGGAGAACCCGACTATGGCTACACCTTC. The variable domain in full, completed from reference TRBV5-1 and TRBJ1-2, reads KAGVTQTPRYLIKTRGQQVTLSCSPISGHRSVSWYQQTPGQGLQFLFEYFSETQRNKGNFPGRFSGRQFSNSRSEMNVSTLELGDSALYLCASSLGEPDYGYTFGSGTRLTVV.

This chain uses TRBV12-3 or TRBV12-4 with TRBJ2-3, with TRBD2 as a possible D gene (6 bases). V lost 6 bases and J lost 5, with 12 bases in between. The CDR3 contains 13 residues. The DNA of the CDR3 is TGTGCCAGCAGCCCGGGAGTTTTAGATACGCAGTATTTT. Translating it yields CASSPGVLDTQYF.

This clonotype has only a few counts. The J gene is TRBJ2-3, the V gene TRBV7-9; TRBD2 aligns across 7 bases. The CDR3 runs 16 residues. With 7 bases clipped from V and 2 bases from J, the junction kept 12 bases outside the gene matches. CDR1 is SEHNR and CDR2 is FQNEAQ in the germline V gene (reference sequence). CDR3 region: CASIPGGGTNTDTQYF. CDR3 DNA: TGTGCCAGCATCCCTGGGGGGGGAACCAACACAGATACGCAGTATTTT. Full variable domain (rest looked up from reference TRBV7-9 and TRBJ2-3): DTGVSQNPRHKITKRGQNVTFRCDPISEHNRLYWYRQTLGQGPEFLTYFQNEAQLEKSRLLSDRFSAERPKGSFSTLEIQRTEQGDSAMYLCASIPGGGTNTDTQYFGPGTRLTVL.

The rearrangement links TRBV5-1 to TRBJ2-5; the D gene is possibly TRBD1 (5 bases). Trimming left V 0 bases short and J 3 bases short, with 9 bases between. The CDR3 extends over 14 amino acids. Germline CDR1 SGHRS, CDR2 YFSETQ. The CDR3 region is CASSLAGLKETQYF. The CDR3 bases are TGCGCCAGCAGCTTGGCAGGGTTAAAAGAGACCCAGTACTTC.

The V and J genes are TRBV27 and TRBJ2-7; possible D gene TRBD1, 7 bases. Trimming removed 5 bases at V and 2 bases at J, with 16 bases between. CDR1 MNHEY and CDR2 SMNVEV come from the germline V gene (reference sequence). The CDR3 is made up of 15 amino acids. The CDR3: CASSRGWDSTYEQYF. CDR3 DNA: TGTGCCAGCAGTCGGGGGTGGGACAGCACCTACGAGCAGTACTTC.

In this sample, this clonotype turned up a few times. The chain employs TRBV29-1 and TRBJ1-1, with D hard to call. Trimming took 4 bases from V and 0 from J, leaving 9 bases between them. This CDR3 comprises 13 residues. CDR1 is SQVTM, CDR2 ANQGSEA, per germline. The CDR3 is CSVVRIMNTEAFF. CDR3 nucleotides: TGCAGCGTTGTCCGTATCATGAACACTGAAGCTTTCTTT.

CDR3 nucleotide sequence: TGCGCCAGCAGTGACGGGCAGGGGGTTGAAGCTTTCTTT. It translates to CASSDGQGVEAFF. The chain combines TRBV10-2 with TRBJ1-1, with 7 bases lining up with TRBD1. The CDR3 is made up of 13 amino acids. CDR1 and CDR2 from the germline V gene are WSHSY and SAAADI. The junction had 5 bases not matched to a gene; V was cut back by 3 bases and J by 7 bases.

The chain is built from TRBV2 and TRBJ2-1; 7 bases are shared with TRBD2. V shed 6 bases, J shed 8 bases, and the junction held 13 bases outside the gene matches. This CDR3 contains 15 residues. CDR1 is SNHLY and CDR2 is FYNNEI in the germline V gene. CDR3 amino acids: CASRLNPGLLDEQFF. The CDR3, as DNA: TGTGCCAGCAGACTCAACCCGGGACTATTGGATGAGCAGTTCTTC.

V usage is TRBV28 and J usage is TRBJ2-5; no reliable D call. This CDR3 contains 16 residues. Trimming took off 5 bases at V and 0 bases at J, with 16 bases between the two ends. The germline V gene has CDR1 MDHEN and CDR2 SYDVKM. DNA of the CDR3: TGTGCCAGCAGTCCCCCGAGACTCGTGTACCAAGAGACCCAGTACTTC. As protein: CASSPPRLVYQETQYF.